The rows below give T cell receptor beta chains drawn from one sample of a study of blood T cell repertoires in COVID-19. Repertoires were generated with immunoSEQ multiplex PCR, while TCRdb's copy carries only in-frame clones and drops some. In the table there are around 130,000 clones, 70% to 90% of which are singletons. Sequencing was performed on peripheral blood. All receptors derive from a woman in her sixties with acute or convalescent COVID-19. Each CDR3 is given with its conserved first and last residue. The order of the fields is D gene, J gene, clone size, V gene, CDR3 protein, CDR3 DNA. The D gene is left open where the match is weak. Clone size is stated in some rows and not others, as once, few, many or a class when expanded.

TRBD1	TRBJ1-3	-	TRBV7-9	CASSSDRATSSGNTIYF	TGTGCCAGCAGCTCGGACAGGGCAACCTCCTCTGGAAACACCATATATTTT
-	TRBJ2-1	few	TRBV19	CASIGGAAPYNEQFF	TGTGCCAGTATCGGAGGAGCTGCCCCCTACAATGAGCAGTTCTTC
TRBD1	TRBJ2-7	-	TRBV9	CASSPGQGAYEQYF	TGTGCCAGCAGTCCGGGACAGGGGGCCTACGAGCAGTACTTC
-	TRBJ1-2	-	TRBV20-1	CSASGGGYTF	TGCAGTGCTAGCGGCGGCGGCTACACCTTC
TRBD2	TRBJ2-2	-	TRBV11-2	CASSLGSSGRMVFTGELFF	TGTGCCAGCAGCTTAGGTAGTAGCGGGAGAATGGTATTCACCGGGGAGCTGTTTTTT
-	TRBJ1-2	-	TRBV6-5	CASSSPMGGGSYGYTF	TGTGCCAGCAGTTCCCCCATGGGGGGGGGCAGCTATGGCTACACCTTC
TRBD1	TRBJ1-2	-	TRBV7-2	CASSLATGNGYTF	TGTGCCAGCAGCTTAGCGACAGGGAACGGCTACACCTTC
-	TRBJ2-3	-	TRBV7-9	CASSLAIGLLVYF	TGTGCCAGCAGCTTAGCGATCGGACTACTAGTGTATTTT
-	TRBJ1-3	-	TRBV7-2	CASSYRDTSSSGNTIYF	TGTGCCAGCAGCTACCGGGACACGTCTTCCTCTGGAAACACCATATATTTT
TRBD1	TRBJ2-5	-	TRBV2	CASRRGIGETQYF	TGTGCCAGCCGCAGGGGGATTGGAGAGACCCAGTACTTC
-	TRBJ1-1	-	TRBV12-3/TRBV12-4	CASSEYGEAFF	TGTGCCAGCAGTGAGTACGGTGAAGCTTTCTTT
-	TRBJ1-5	-	TRBV19	CATEDSSYQPQHF	TGTGCCACCGAGGACAGCAGTTATCAGCCCCAGCATTTT
TRBD1	TRBJ1-5	once	TRBV7-2	CASSLARWGQGAAQPQHF	TGTGCCAGCAGCTTAGCGCGGTGGGGACAGGGGGCGGCTCAGCCCCAGCATTTT
TRBD1	TRBJ1-1	once	TRBV27	CASSFATGGGTEAFF	TGTGCCAGCAGTTTTGCGACAGGGGGGGGCACTGAAGCTTTCTTT
TRBD1	TRBJ1-2	-	TRBV20-1	CSASGTGPSYGYTF	TGCAGTGCCAGTGGGACAGGCCCCAGCTATGGCTACACCTTC
-	TRBJ1-1	few	TRBV29-1	CSALNTEAFF	TGCAGCGCCTTGAACACTGAAGCTTTCTTT
-	TRBJ1-4	-	TRBV5-1	CASSPVYRATNEKLFF	TGCGCCAGCAGCCCGGTTTATAGAGCAACTAATGAAAAACTGTTTTTT
-	TRBJ1-1	-	TRBV18	CASSPGDTNTEAFF	TGTGCCAGCTCACCAGGGGACACGAACACTGAAGCTTTCTTT
TRBD1	TRBJ1-1	-	TRBV25-1	CASSGQGNTEAFF	TGTGCCAGCAGTGGACAGGGGAACACTGAAGCTTTCTTT
-	TRBJ1-2	-	TRBV9	CASSEWRDAGYGYTF	TGTGCCAGCAGCGAATGGAGGGACGCTGGCTATGGCTACACCTTC
TRBD1	TRBJ1-2	-	TRBV28	CASSFSGGGGYTF	TGTGCCAGCAGTTTTTCAGGGGGCGGTGGCTACACCTTC
TRBD1	TRBJ1-2	once	TRBV7-2	CASSVTGGALEGYTF	TGTGCCAGCAGCGTAACAGGGGGCGCGCTGGAAGGCTACACCTTC
-	TRBJ1-4	-	TRBV7-9	CASSPTGGEKLFF	TGTGCCAGCAGCCCAACGGGTGGTGAAAAACTGTTTTTT
-	TRBJ1-1	-	TRBV5-1	CASRGGLANTEAFF	TGCGCCAGCAGGGGAGGTCTCGCGAACACTGAAGCTTTCTTT
TRBD1	TRBJ1-1	-	TRBV7-9	CASSFGAGQPNTEAFF	TGTGCCAGCAGCTTTGGGGCGGGACAGCCAAACACTGAAGCTTTCTTT
-	TRBJ2-6	-	TRBV28	CASSLTASGANVLTF	TGTGCCAGCAGTTTGACAGCTTCTGGGGCCAACGTCCTGACTTTC
-	TRBJ2-3	once	TRBV11-1	CASSLGKGDTQYF	TGTGCCAGCAGCTTGGGGAAGGGGGATACGCAGTATTTT
-	TRBJ2-5	-	TRBV24-1	CATSDSARETQYF	TGTGCCACCAGTGATTCCGCGAGGGAGACCCAGTACTTC
-	TRBJ2-1	-	TRBV19	CASSLRLLSLVDEQFF	TGTGCCAGTAGTCTAAGATTACTTTCTCTGGTCGATGAGCAGTTCTTC
-	TRBJ1-2	-	TRBV28	CASQVSVYGYTF	TGTGCCAGCCAAGTGTCAGTCTATGGCTACACCTTC
-	TRBJ1-2	-	TRBV7-3	CASSLDAREGGYTF	TGTGCCAGCAGCTTAGACGCCAGGGAGGGTGGCTACACCTTC
TRBD1	TRBJ1-1	-	TRBV6-5	CASSFETGGTEAFF	TGTGCCAGCAGTTTCGAGACAGGGGGCACTGAAGCTTTCTTT
-	TRBJ1-3	-	TRBV6-5	CASTPRGPGNTIYF	TGTGCCAGCACCCCCAGGGGACCTGGAAACACCATATATTTT
TRBD2	TRBJ2-4	-	TRBV5-4	CASSELAGVAKNIQYF	TGTGCCAGCAGCGAACTAGCGGGAGTTGCCAAAAACATTCAGTACTTC
TRBD1	TRBJ1-2	few	TRBV7-9	CASSSDRTLDGYTF	TGTGCCAGCAGCTCGGACAGGACCCTGGATGGCTACACCTTC
TRBD2	TRBJ2-1	once	TRBV7-3	CASSPSGRGNEQFF	TGTGCCAGCAGCCCTAGCGGGAGAGGGAATGAGCAGTTCTTC
TRBD1	TRBJ2-1	-	TRBV19	CASMSWDRYNEQFF	TGTGCCAGTATGAGTTGGGACAGATACAATGAGCAGTTCTTC